This is a list of T cell receptor beta chains from one sample in a study of human T cells and chemical hapten exposure. TCRdb passed the RACE reads through MiXCR, listing each CDR3 protein once. Found here are 50,000 to 70,000 distinct CDR3 sequences, 9.5% to 10% of them singletons; the top ten hold 9.6%. The sample was whole blood, taken in connection with sensitization to the hapten diphenylcyclopropenone (DPC). Every receptor here comes from a man in his forties with alopecia areata. Some clones in this sample may be carry-over from other donors' samples. CDR3s include the opening cysteine and the closing phenylalanine or tryptophan. D genes are given only for firm matches. Some rows mark clone size as missing; the rest say once, few, many or name a class of expanded clone.

TRBV28,TRBJ2-7,20,many,TRBD1,CASSLPPGSVIPGQGYEQYF,TGTGCCAGCAGTTTACCCCCGGGAAGTGTGATACCGGGACAGGGCTACGAGCAGTACTTC
TRBV5-5,TRBJ2-3,15,many,NA,CASSWALSGTDTQYF,TGTGCCAGCAGCTGGGCCCTGTCGGGCACAGATACGCAGTATTTT
TRBV28,TRBJ2-1,15,NA,NA,CASSLRGAATGEQFF,TGTGCCAGCAGTTTGAGGGGGGCAGCTACAGGCGAGCAGTTCTTC
TRBV18,TRBJ2-7,12,many,NA,CASSRNRVEQYF,TGTGCCAGCTCACGCAACAGGGTCGAGCAGTACTTC
TRBV12-3/TRBV12-4,TRBJ2-7,17,NA,NA,CASSSSGEGAFLYEQYF,TGTGCCAGCAGTTCCTCTGGGGAGGGGGCCTTCTTGTACGAGCAGTACTTC
TRBV5-5,TRBJ1-5,13,NA,NA,CASSLFLDQPQHF,TGTGCCAGCAGCTTGTTTTTGGATCAGCCCCAGCATTTT
TRBV7-8,TRBJ2-1,17,few,TRBD2,CASSPWRREAIYNEQFF,TGTGCCAGCAGCCCCTGGCGCCGGGAGGCTATCTACAATGAGCAGTTCTTC
TRBV7-6,TRBJ2-3,15,many,TRBD2,CASTPLAGGPDTQYF,TGTGCCAGCACCCCACTAGCGGGAGGGCCAGATACGCAGTATTTT
TRBV20-1,TRBJ2-2,15,NA,TRBD2,CSAREEREITGELFF,TGCAGTGCTAGAGAGGAGCGGGAGATCACCGGGGAGCTGTTTTTT
TRBV29-1,TRBJ2-3,15,many,TRBD2,CSVGGKAGDTDTQYF,TGCAGCGTTGGGGGAAAGGCGGGGGACACAGATACGCAGTATTTT
TRBV2,TRBJ2-7,14,NA,NA,CASSELLPPYEQYF,TGTGCCAGCAGTGAACTCCTCCCACCCTACGAGCAGTACTTC
TRBV7-9,TRBJ2-1,16,NA,NA,CASSPRGLSSYNEQFF,TGTGCCAGCAGCCCGAGGGGTTTAAGCTCCTACAATGAGCAGTTCTTC
TRBV12-3/TRBV12-4,TRBJ2-1,16,many,TRBD2,CASSRTGTSGSNEQFF,TGTGCCAGCAGTCGAACCGGGACTAGCGGGAGCAATGAGCAGTTCTTC
TRBV29-1,TRBJ2-3,14,NA,TRBD2,CSEHSGRAVDTQYF,TGCAGCGAACATAGCGGGAGGGCAGTAGATACGCAGTATTTT
TRBV12-3/TRBV12-4,TRBJ1-5,19,few,NA,CASSFSGFMMRGGNQPQHF,TGTGCCAGCAGTTTTAGTGGGTTTATGATGCGGGGCGGCAATCAGCCCCAGCATTTT
TRBV4-1,TRBJ2-7,12,many,TRBD1,CASSPTGDEQYF,TGCGCCAGCAGTCCGACAGGGGACGAGCAGTACTTC
TRBV6-6,TRBJ2-7,16,few,NA,CASSYSGGAATYEQYF,TGTGCCAGCAGTTACTCGGGGGGAGCGGCCACCTACGAGCAGTACTTC
TRBV11-2,TRBJ1-4,15,NA,TRBD1,CASSASGTANEKLFF,TGTGCCAGCAGCGCGTCCGGGACAGCTAATGAAAAACTGTTTTTT
TRBV5-1,TRBJ2-5,15,NA,NA,CASSLAPKYQETQYF,TGCGCCAGCAGCTTGGCCCCGAAGTACCAAGAGACCCAGTACTTC
TRBV5-6,TRBJ2-7,12,many,NA,CASSQFSYEQYF,TGTGCCAGCAGCCAGTTCTCCTACGAGCAGTACTTC
TRBV20-1,TRBJ2-6,13,few,NA,CSAVKTGANVLTF,TGCAGTGCCGTTAAGACTGGGGCCAACGTCCTGACTTTC
TRBV6-2/TRBV6-3,TRBJ2-6,18,NA,NA,CASSYGIRRTSGANVLTF,TGTGCCAGCAGTTACGGGATTAGGCGGACCTCTGGGGCCAACGTCCTGACTTTC
TRBV4-1,TRBJ2-7,15,many,NA,CASSPVERVSYEQYF,TGCGCCAGCAGCCCCGTCGAGCGGGTATCCTACGAGCAGTACTTC
TRBV10-1,TRBJ1-1,13,many,NA,CASKLTVNTEAFF,TGCGCCAGCAAATTAACGGTGAACACTGAAGCTTTCTTT
TRBV5-1,TRBJ2-7,15,NA,TRBD1,CASRHFRDSSYEQYF,TGCGCCAGCAGACATTTCCGGGACAGTTCCTACGAGCAGTACTTC
TRBV10-3,TRBJ2-3,14,many,NA,CAISERGPADTQYF,TGTGCCATCAGTGAGCGGGGGCCCGCAGATACGCAGTATTTT
TRBV30,TRBJ2-1,15,many,TRBD2,CAWSLGTSGRNEQFF,TGTGCCTGGAGCCTGGGGACTAGCGGGAGAAATGAGCAGTTCTTC
TRBV7-2,TRBJ1-6,15,NA,NA,CASSPRSGLNSPLHF,TGTGCCAGCAGCCCTCGCTCAGGGTTAAATTCACCCCTCCACTTT
TRBV5-1,TRBJ2-7,17,few,NA,CASSLGLTVSPAHEQYF,TGCGCCAGCAGCTTGGGTTTAACTGTGTCACCTGCCCACGAGCAGTACTTC
TRBV19,TRBJ2-3,14,few,NA,CASRRTEATDAQYF,TGTGCCAGTAGGCGAACAGAGGCCACAGATGCGCAGTATTTT
TRBV5-1,TRBJ2-1,14,many,NA,CASSPGFSNNEQFF,TGCGCCAGCAGCCCGGGTTTTAGCAACAATGAGCAGTTCTTC
TRBV6-1,TRBJ2-1,11,many,NA,CASSEMREQFF,TGTGCCAGCAGTGAAATGAGGGAGCAGTTCTTC
TRBV7-2,TRBJ1-6,14,NA,TRBD1,CASSSRQGNSPLHF,TGTGCCAGCAGCTCGAGACAGGGAAATTCACCCCTCCACTTT
TRBV20-1,TRBJ2-3,15,many,TRBD1,CSASIGTGSTDTQYF,TGCAGTGCTTCGATCGGGACAGGGAGCACAGATACGCAGTATTTT
TRBV5-4,TRBJ2-3,13,many,TRBD1,CASSGQASDTQYF,TGTGCCAGCAGTGGACAGGCCTCCGATACGCAGTATTTT
TRBV28,TRBJ2-7,13,NA,TRBD1,CASVRDRSYEQYF,TGTGCCAGCGTCCGGGACAGATCCTACGAGCAGTACTTC
TRBV7-9,TRBJ2-5,14,many,NA,CASSLETEGETQYF,TGTGCCAGCAGCTTAGAGACAGAAGGGGAGACCCAGTACTTC
TRBV2,TRBJ2-5,15,few,TRBD2,CASSPGLALKETQYF,TGTGCCAGCAGTCCGGGACTAGCGCTAAAAGAGACCCAGTACTTC
TRBV7-2,TRBJ2-1,14,NA,TRBD1,CASTERTGWSEQFF,TGTGCCAGCACCGAGCGGACAGGTTGGAGTGAGCAGTTCTTC
TRBV20-1,TRBJ2-1,15,many,TRBD2,CSASSWAGVNNEQFF,TGCAGTGCTAGTTCTTGGGCGGGGGTTAACAATGAGCAGTTCTTC
TRBV28,TRBJ2-1,15,many,TRBD2,CASSSLAGSYNEQFF,TGTGCCAGCAGCTCACTAGCGGGCTCCTACAATGAGCAGTTCTTC
TRBV7-8,TRBJ2-1,15,few,TRBD2,CASSLPGLVYNEQFF,TGTGCCAGCAGCCTCCCGGGACTAGTCTACAATGAGCAGTTCTTC
TRBV7-6,TRBJ2-5,13,many,NA,CASSSPTQETQYF,TGTGCCAGCAGCTCCCCGACCCAAGAGACCCAGTACTTC